This is a list of T cell receptor beta chains from one sample in a study of T-cell reconstitution after alpha-beta-depleted transplantation in children. TCRdb re-called the PCR reads with MiXCR, one entry per CDR3 protein. This sample has 250,000 to 300,000 distinct CDR3 sequences; 6% to 10% occur once, and the top ten carry 9.1%. Source: peripheral blood, taken 360 days after TCRalphabeta/CD19-depleted stem cell transplant. The receptor source for this set is a female patient aged 2-10 years who had a stem cell transplant for Fanconi anemia, so the T cells may come from the graft donor. Both conserved end residues are part of each CDR3.

>TRBJ2-3|TRBV28
CASSPPVRLAGGQGTDTQYF
>TRBJ1-1|TRBV18
CASSPGVVTEAFF
>TRBJ2-7|TRBV10-3
CAISIRDSSYEQYF
>TRBJ2-7|TRBV13
CASSLSGLASYEQYF
>TRBJ2-3|TRBV7-3
CASSLTGQSTDTQYF
>TRBJ2-5|TRBV29-1
CSVEAGGLTGIQETQYF
>TRBJ2-3|TRBV7-9
CASSLNSGGADTDTQYF
>TRBJ2-1|TRBV11-2
CASSSMAVVDNEQFF
>TRBJ2-5|TRBV29-1
CSVLGLAGPQETQYF
>TRBJ1-2|TRBV6-5
CASSYSTSVLYGYTF
>TRBJ2-2|TRBV2
CASSEGGGTGELFF
>TRBJ2-3|TRBV3-1
CASSQGTSGVSQYF
>TRBJ2-5|TRBV15
CATSRAVLYQETQYF
>TRBJ2-5|TRBV5-1
CASSADRGKTQETQYF
>TRBJ2-1|TRBV6-2/TRBV6-3
CASSYRDSFSYNEQFF
>TRBJ2-7|TRBV28
CASSAPQGVNEQYF
>TRBJ1-2|TRBV5-1
CASSLDGQGVYTF
>TRBJ1-4|TRBV7-2
CASSRSGNEKLFF
>TRBJ1-1|TRBV3-1
CASSHGSHNGDTEAFF
>TRBJ1-2|TRBV4-3
CASSQELENYGYTF
>TRBJ2-3|TRBV7-2
CASSSRAGTDTQYF
>TRBJ2-5|TRBV7-8
CASSSRLRAGARETQYF
>TRBJ1-6|TRBV15
CATRSSYNSPLHF
>TRBJ1-1|TRBV2
CASSEDTGAGTEAFF